This T cell receptor beta chain was captured in a study of T cells in Graves' hyperthyroidism and ophthalmopathy. Germline V gene lookup returns CDR1 SQVTM and CDR2 ANQGSEA. V trimming: 4 bases; J trimming: 6 bases; junction bases outside the gene matches: 4. CDR3 size: 13 residues. Stable disease denoted Graves' hyperthyroidism without ophthalmopathy progression within 18 months. The TCR beta CDR3 regions underwent amplification using RNA transcripts as the source. HTBI primers drove first-round RT-PCR of the TCR CDR3. TCRdb recomputed calls from the multiplex PCR reads with MiXCR, one row per CDR3 protein. There are about 560,000 distinct CDR3 sequences in the sample; 16% occur only once, and 15% to 20% lies in the top ten. This clonotype was recorded a few times.

The sample was blood. The source is a woman aged 18-29 years with Graves' hyperthyroidism. V and J are TRBV29-1 and TRBJ2-2; 8 nucleotides agree with TRBD2. CDR3 residues: CSVGVLAAGELFF. DNA for the CDR3: TGCAGCGTTGGAGTACTAGCGGCCGGGGAGCTGTTTTTT.